What follows describes a single TCR beta chain. Its antigen is still unknown. This record comes from a study of shared clonotypes between healthy human individuals. Under the authors' procedure: Junction-only immunoSEQ sequences carried no quality scores, so filtering differed. Assay: immunoSEQ multiplex PCR; the TCRdb copy retains only in-frame clones and omits some. Clone size and V and J calls were adopted from that table, with D and trimming inferred from the DNA. The sample contains around 620,000 clones, approximately 95% of which appear only once. CDR1 and CDR2 from the germline V gene are SQVTM and ANQGSEA. The V segment lost 5 bases and the J segment 5 bases; nucleotides outside the gene matches: 6. This CDR3 spans 13 amino acids. Naive-designated CD8 cells lacked CD45RO, were positively enriched for CCR7, and omitted terminally differentiated effector memory CD45RA+ cells. Study outcomes and limitations: Non-shared clonotypes showed lower generation probabilities than clonotypes common to all four donors. In general, naive subsets displayed greater estimated richness than memory subsets did. How much donors shared clonotypes was expected to be affected by sequencing depth.

This sequence joins TRBV29-1 and TRBJ2-1; 7 positions match TRBD1. Sequenced sample: naive CD8+ T cells sorted from blood. This receptor was identified in a woman aged 30 to 39 in good health. The CDR3 is CSVLTGNHNEQFF. DNA for the CDR3: TGCAGCGTTTTGACAGGGAACCACAATGAGCAGTTCTTC.